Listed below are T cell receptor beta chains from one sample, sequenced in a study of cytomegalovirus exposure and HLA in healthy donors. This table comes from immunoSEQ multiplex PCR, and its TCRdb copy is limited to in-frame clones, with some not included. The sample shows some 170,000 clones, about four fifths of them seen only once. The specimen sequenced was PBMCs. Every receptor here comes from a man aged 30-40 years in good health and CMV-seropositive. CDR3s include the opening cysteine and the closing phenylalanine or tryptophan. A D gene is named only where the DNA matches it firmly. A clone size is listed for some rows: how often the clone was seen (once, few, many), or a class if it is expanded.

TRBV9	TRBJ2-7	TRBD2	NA	CASSVGTSGYYEQYF	TGTGCCAGCAGCGTAGGGACTAGCGGGTACTACGAGCAGTACTTC
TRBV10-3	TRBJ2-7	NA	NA	CAIRVGSYEQYF	TGTGCCATCCGGGTTGGGTCCTACGAGCAGTACTTC
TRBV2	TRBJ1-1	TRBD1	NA	CASSLSGQMNTEAFF	TGTGCCAGCAGCCTCTCGGGACAGATGAACACTGAAGCTTTCTTT
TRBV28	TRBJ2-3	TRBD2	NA	CASSSIGLADTDTQYF	TGTGCCAGCAGTTCCATCGGACTAGCGGACACAGATACGCAGTATTTT
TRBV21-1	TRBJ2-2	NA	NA	CASSEVERESGELFF	TGTGCCAGCAGCGAGGTCGAGCGGGAGTCCGGGGAGCTGTTTTTT
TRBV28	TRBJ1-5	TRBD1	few	CATDRDRGAAGNQPQHF	TGTGCCACGGACCGGGACAGGGGAGCAGCCGGCAATCAGCCCCAGCATTTT
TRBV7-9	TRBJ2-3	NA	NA	CASSLVGGDGDTQYF	TGTGCCAGCAGCTTAGTTGGGGGCGATGGGGATACGCAGTATTTT
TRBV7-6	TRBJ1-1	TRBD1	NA	CASSSGTGMNTEAFF	TGTGCCAGCAGCTCCGGGACAGGGATGAACACTGAAGCTTTCTTT
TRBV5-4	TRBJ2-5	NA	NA	CASSSPQETQYF	TGTGCCAGCAGCTCTCCCCAAGAGACCCAGTACTTC
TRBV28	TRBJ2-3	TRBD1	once	CASSSTGTGGPDTQYF	TGTGCCAGCAGTTCAACCGGGACAGGGGGCCCAGATACGCAGTATTTT
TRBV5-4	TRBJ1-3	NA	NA	CASSLQGDSGNTIYF	TGTGCCAGCAGCTTACAAGGGGACTCTGGAAACACCATATATTTT
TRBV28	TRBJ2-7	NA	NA	CASSSGHLIYEQYF	TGTGCCAGCAGTTCAGGACATCTCATCTACGAGCAGTACTTC
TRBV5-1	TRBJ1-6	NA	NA	CASRLENSPLHF	TGTGCCAGCAGGTTAGAGAATTCACCCCTCCACTTT
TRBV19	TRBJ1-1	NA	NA	CASSPGLNTEAFF	TGTGCCAGTAGTCCCGGACTAAACACTGAAGCTTTCTTT
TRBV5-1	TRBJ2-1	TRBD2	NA	CASSVGTSGKFYNEQFF	TGCGCCAGCAGCGTAGGGACTAGCGGAAAGTTCTACAATGAGCAGTTCTTC
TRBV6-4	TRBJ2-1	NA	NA	CASSGFADTPYNEQFF	TGTGCCAGCAGTGGTTTTGCGGATACACCCTACAATGAGCAGTTCTTC
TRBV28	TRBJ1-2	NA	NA	CASSLNMAGRPYGYTF	TGTGCCAGCAGTTTAAATATGGCGGGACGGCCCTATGGCTACACCTTC
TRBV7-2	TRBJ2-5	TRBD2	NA	CASQSGLIETQYF	TGTGCCAGTCAGTCGGGACTAATCGAGACCCAGTACTTC
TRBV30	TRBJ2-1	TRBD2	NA	CAWSRTRMVHEQFF	TGTGCCTGGAGTAGGACTAGGATGGTCCATGAGCAGTTCTTC
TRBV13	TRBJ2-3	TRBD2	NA	CASSFGGSTDTQYF	TGTGCCAGCAGCTTCGGGGGGAGCACAGATACGCAGTATTTT
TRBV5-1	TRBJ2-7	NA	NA	CASSSRRDTAREQYF	TGCGCCAGCAGCTCTCGCCGGGACACGGCGAGAGAGCAGTACTTC
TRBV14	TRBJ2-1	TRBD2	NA	CASSQSSGGRMYNEQFF	TGTGCCAGCAGCCAATCTTCGGGCGGGAGAATGTACAATGAGCAGTTCTTC
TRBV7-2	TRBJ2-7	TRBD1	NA	CASSFGGTGAFEQYF	TGTGCCAGCAGCTTCGGAGGGACAGGGGCTTTCGAGCAGTACTTC
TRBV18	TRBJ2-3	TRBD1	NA	CASSPGQGGADTQYF	TGTGCCAGCTCACCGGGACAGGGAGGCGCAGATACGCAGTATTTT
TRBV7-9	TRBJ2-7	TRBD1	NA	CASTPILGRGSHEQYF	TGTGCCAGCACCCCGATATTGGGCAGGGGGTCCCACGAGCAGTACTTC
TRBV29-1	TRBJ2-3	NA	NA	CSVEARGAGADTQYF	TGCAGCGTTGAAGCACGGGGGGCGGGGGCAGATACGCAGTATTTT
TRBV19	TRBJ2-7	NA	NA	CASSTDSYEQYF	TGTGCCAGTAGTACGGACAGCTACGAGCAGTACTTC
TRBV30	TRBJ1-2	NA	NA	CAWSVGGRGLRGYTF	TGTGCCTGGAGTGTAGGTGGCAGGGGATTAAGGGGCTACACCTTC
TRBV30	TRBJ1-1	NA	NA	CAWSVRGGSEAFF	TGTGCCTGGAGTGTACGGGGGGGCAGCGAAGCTTTCTTT
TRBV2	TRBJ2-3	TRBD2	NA	CASRRTSGIPADTQYF	TGTGCCAGCAGACGGACTAGCGGGATACCTGCAGATACGCAGTATTTT
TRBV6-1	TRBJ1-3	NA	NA	CASSASGTGNTIYF	TGTGCCAGCAGTGCCTCAGGGACTGGAAACACCATATATTTT
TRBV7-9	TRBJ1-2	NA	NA	CASSLGRDYGYTF	TGTGCCAGCAGCTTAGGCAGGGACTATGGCTACACCTTC
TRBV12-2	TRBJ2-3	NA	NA	CASRFLAGGTDTQYF	TGTGCAAGTCGCTTCCTAGCGGGAGGGACAGATACGCAGTATTTT
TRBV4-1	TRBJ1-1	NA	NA	CASSQRHLNTEAFF	TGCGCCAGCAGCCAGAGACACCTGAACACTGAAGCTTTCTTT
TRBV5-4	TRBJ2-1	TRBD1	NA	CASSLEGGAYNEQFF	TGTGCCAGCAGCTTGGAAGGGGGCGCCTACAATGAGCAGTTCTTC
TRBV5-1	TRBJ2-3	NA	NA	CASRVQGTSTDTQYF	TGCGCCAGCAGGGTCCAGGGAACCTCCACAGATACGCAGTATTTT
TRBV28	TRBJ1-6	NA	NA	CASSGVRGSKQGSPLHF	TGTGCCAGCAGTGGGGTAAGGGGCTCAAAGCAGGGTTCACCCCTCCACTTT
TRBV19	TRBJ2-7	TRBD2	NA	CASSWTSGYEQYF	TGTGCCAGTAGTTGGACTAGCGGGTACGAGCAGTACTTC
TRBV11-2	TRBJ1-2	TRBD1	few	CASSSGQNYGYTF	TGTGCCAGCAGCTCGGGACAGAACTATGGCTACACCTTC
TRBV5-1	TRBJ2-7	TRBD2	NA	CASSYTLAGGTYEQYF	TGCGCCAGCAGTTACACTCTAGCGGGAGGAACCTACGAGCAGTACTTC
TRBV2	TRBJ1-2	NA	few	CASSDTGIAGYTF	TGTGCCAGCAGTGATACAGGGATCGCTGGCTACACCTTC